Following are 17 T cell receptor beta chains from one sample sequenced in a study of T cell repertoires in cytomegalovirus infection. From the reads, TCRdb called clonotypes with MiXCR, one entry per CDR3 protein. The table lists about 920,000 distinct CDR3 sequences, approximately 31% of them singletons, with roughly 12% in the top ten. These receptors have no identified antigens. The specimen comprised cultured CD8+ T cells from PBMCs, sampled from culture after CMV antigen stimulation. The receptors stem from a human donor in good health (CMV status not recorded). Some clones in this sample may be carry-over from other donors' samples.

This clonotype is a singleton in its sample. Germline is not matched at one junction end, which may reflect a read error. This CDR3 is CTSSETSSNGAFF. CDR3 DNA: TGTACCAGCAGTGAAACCTCCTCCAACGGCGCTTTCTTT. The rearrangement links TRBV6-1 to TRBJ1-1; unclear D gene. The CDR3 totals 13 residues. Germline V gene lookup returns CDR1 MNHNS and CDR2 SASEGT.

A few counts support this clonotype. The chain carries TRBV29-1 and TRBJ2-2; D tentatively reads TRBD1 or TRBD2 (6 bases each). The V gene's germline CDR1 is SQVTM and CDR2 ANQGSEA. CDR3 length: 14 residues. Trimming removed 4 bases from V and 0 bases from J, with 9 bases in between. CDR3 loop: CSVGGGTNTGELFF. As DNA, the CDR3 is TGCAGCGTTGGAGGGGGGACGAACACCGGGGAGCTGTTTTTT.

V is TRBV9 and J is TRBJ2-5; D could derive from TRBD1 or TRBD2 (5 bases each). The CDR3 is made up of 19 amino acids. V gave up 3 bases and J gave up 2 bases, with 26 bases separating them. Germline lookup yields CDR1 SGDLS and CDR2 YYNGEE. Here the CDR3 reads CASSGGRGQEGSWQETQYF. CDR3 nucleotides: TGTGCCAGCAGCGGGGGCCGGGGTCAAGAGGGGAGTTGGCAAGAGACCCAGTACTTC. Variable domain in full (rest from reference TRBV9 and TRBJ2-5): DSGVTQTPKHLITATGQRVTLRCSPRSGDLSVYWYQQSLDQGLQFLIQYYNGEERAKGNILERFSAQQFPDLHSELNLSSLELGDSALYFCASSGGRGQEGSWQETQYFGPGTRLLVL.

The chain is built from TRBV27 and TRBJ2-7; 9 positions match TRBD2. V lost 2 bases to trimming and J lost 2 bases; unmatched junction nucleotides: 4. Germline V CDR1 and CDR2: MNHEY, SMNVEV (reference sequence). The CDR3 is 15 amino acids. CDR3 coding DNA: TGTGCCAGCAGTTTAGTAGCGGGGGAGGCCTACGAGCAGTACTTC. Its protein product is CASSLVAGEAYEQYF.

The chain employs TRBV7-6 and TRBJ2-2, with TRBD1 as a possible D gene (6 bases). Germline assignment: CDR1 SGHVS and CDR2 FNYEAQ. V was cut by 3 bases and J by 2 bases, with 19 bases left in between. The CDR3 runs to 18 residues. DNA for the CDR3: TGTGCCAGCAGCTTCCCGGGACAATCAACGCCTAACACCGGGGAGCTGTTTTTT. Encoded protein: CASSFPGQSTPNTGELFF.

This clonotype was found a few times. The J gene is TRBJ1-2, the V gene TRBV27; possible D gene TRBD1, 5 bases. This CDR3 has 16 residues. The germline CDR1 and CDR2 sequences are MNHEY and SMNVEV (reference sequence). V gave up 0 bases and J gave up 8 bases, with 19 bases separating them. CDR3 in DNA: TGTGCCAGCAGTTTATCCGCCTGGATGGGGGAGTTAGGCTACACCTTC. Translating gives CASSLSAWMGELGYTF.

This clonotype occurred many times. This chain uses TRBV7-3 with TRBJ2-3, with D unclear. CDR3 length equals 15 residues. Trimming cost V 5 bases and J 1 base, with 13 bases left between them. Germline CDR1 SGHTA, CDR2 FQGTGA. The CDR3 region is CASSPWARGTDTQYF. CDR3 DNA: TGTGCCAGCAGCCCGTGGGCAAGGGGCACAGATACGCAGTATTTT. The variable domain in full, completed from reference TRBV7-3 and TRBJ2-3, reads GAGVSQTPSNKVTEKGKYVELRCDPISGHTALYWYRQSLGQGPEFLIYFQGTGAADDSGLPNDRFFAVRPEGSVSTLKIQRTERGDSAVYLCASSPWARGTDTQYFGPGTRLTVL.

This chain joins TRBV12-5 and TRBJ1-2; D perhaps matches TRBD1 (5 bases). The CDR3 covers 14 residues. Deletions cut 6 bases from V and 6 bases from J, with 17 bases between. Germline V gene lookup returns CDR1 LGHNT and CDR2 FRNRAP. The CDR3 reads CASGVWRDANGYTF. CDR3 DNA sequence: TGTGCTAGTGGGGTATGGCGGGACGCTAATGGCTACACCTTC.

Turning to this clonotype: A clone one base away is much larger, so this may be a read error. V gene TRBV28 combines with J gene TRBJ2-1, with D perhaps matching TRBD1 or TRBD2 (6 bases each). The CDR3 has 15 residues. Per the germline V gene, CDR1 is MDHEN and CDR2 is SYDVKM. V was clipped by 3 bases and J by 8 bases, with 17 bases between them. This CDR3 is CASSFRGPPLDEQFF. CDR3 DNA: TGTGCCAGCAGTTTTCGGGGGCCCCCGCTCGATGAGCAGTTCTTC.

Only a few counts were recorded for this clonotype. The chain is built from TRBV7-2 and TRBJ1-2, with TRBD1 matching over 8 bases. Germline CDR1 and CDR2: SGHTA and FQGNSA. With V trimmed by 0 bases and J by 3 bases, 18 bases remained unmatched. The CDR3 runs 20 residues. The chain's CDR3 is CASSLATGEGGYIIDYGYTF. The CDR3 DNA reads as TGTGCCAGCAGCTTAGCGACAGGGGAGGGAGGTTATATCATCGACTATGGCTACACCTTC.

This clonotype was seen only a few times. This sequence joins TRBV4-1 and TRBJ1-2; D remains ambiguous. Trimming pared 4 bases from V and 7 bases from J, leaving 13 bases between. Germline loops: CDR1 MGHRA, CDR2 YSYEKL. The CDR3 sequence is 13 residues long. The CDR3: CASSPPTGVGYTF. The CDR3 DNA reads TGCGCCAGCAGCCCCCCCACCGGGGTTGGCTACACCTTC.

This rearrangement joins TRBV7-9 to TRBJ1-1, with D unclear. CDR1 is SEHNR, CDR2 FQNEAQ, per germline (reference sequence). This CDR3 region has 15 residues. V was cut by 1 base and J by 5 bases, with 14 bases left in between. CDR3 nucleotides: TGTGCCAGCAGCTTAGGGGGAGGAGTAGGGACTGAAGCTTTCTTT. This sequence encodes CASSLGGGVGTEAFF.

Ten or more counts support this clonotype. The junction does not match germline at one end; this may be a read error. The chain employs TRBV7-7 and TRBJ2-1; D gene unclear. The CDR3 totals 15 residues. The V gene's germline CDR1 is SSHAT and CDR2 FNYEAQ (reference sequence). CDR3 loop: CASSLERSSYNEQFF. CDR3 DNA: TGTGCTAGCAGCTTAGAACGGAGCTCCTACAATGAGCAGTTCTTC.

In this sample, this clonotype turned up a few times. The rearrangement joins TRBV19 to TRBJ1-1; 9 bases match TRBD1. The J segment lost 5 bases and the V segment lost 5 bases, leaving 9 bases of the junction unmatched. The germline V gene has CDR1 LNHDA and CDR2 SQIVND (reference sequence). The CDR3 totals 15 residues. CDR3 loop: CASSPNRGQGTEAFF. CDR3 in DNA: TGTGCCAGTAGTCCCAACAGGGGGCAAGGAACTGAAGCTTTCTTT.

The rearrangement uses TRBV5-1 and TRBJ2-7; no definite D call. The CDR3 totals 13 residues. The germline gives CDR1 SGHRS, CDR2 YFSETQ. The V gene lost 1 base and the J gene lost 2 bases, with 7 bases spanning the gap. CDR3 protein: CASSLPMPYEQYF. Here the CDR3 DNA reads TGCGCCAGCAGCTTGCCCATGCCCTACGAGCAGTACTTC.

V and J are TRBV7-9 and TRBJ2-7; weak D call: TRBD1 (5 bases). Trimming pared 10 bases from V and 5 bases from J, leaving 18 bases between. Germline CDR1 and CDR2: SEHNR and FQNEAQ (reference sequence). The length of the CDR3 is 13 residues. The CDR3 coding sequence is TGTGCCATTTATTCCAGGGTCAACAACGAGCAGTACTTC. Its translation: CAIYSRVNNEQYF.

At least ten counts were recorded for this clonotype. The V and J genes are TRBV12-3 or TRBV12-4 and TRBJ1-1; D is undetermined. V lost 6 bases, J lost 5 bases, and 13 bases lay in between. This CDR3 has 13 amino acids. The CDR3 reads CASRGPTVTEAFF. The CDR3 bases are TGTGCCAGCAGGGGCCCAACAGTAACTGAAGCTTTCTTT.